Detailed here is one T cell receptor beta chain. The antigen is undetermined. The sample is drawn from a study of T cell responses to AZD1222 COVID-19 vaccine. Notes on the study in general: Clonal diversity may have been underestimated, and the donors were mostly white British, with more females than males. Repertoire collection took place solely once the T cell response had peaked.

Only in-frame clones appear in the TCRdb table, and some are missing; sequencing was by immunoSEQ multiplex PCR. This table has roughly 180,000 clones, about 87% appearing once. The CDR3 has 15 residues. The germline V gene has CDR1 SGHNT and CDR2 YYREEE (reference sequence). The V and J ends lost 4 bases and 4 bases respectively, with 17 bases between them. The receptor comes from an adult in good health. The chain has TRBV5-4 and TRBJ1-2; weak D call: TRBD1 (5 bases). The specimen was peripheral blood, collected on day 0 of MenACWY control vaccination. DNA of the CDR3: TGTGCCAGCAGCCCCGGGACCGGGAGTCCCTATGGCTACACCTTC. This encodes CASSPGTGSPYGYTF.